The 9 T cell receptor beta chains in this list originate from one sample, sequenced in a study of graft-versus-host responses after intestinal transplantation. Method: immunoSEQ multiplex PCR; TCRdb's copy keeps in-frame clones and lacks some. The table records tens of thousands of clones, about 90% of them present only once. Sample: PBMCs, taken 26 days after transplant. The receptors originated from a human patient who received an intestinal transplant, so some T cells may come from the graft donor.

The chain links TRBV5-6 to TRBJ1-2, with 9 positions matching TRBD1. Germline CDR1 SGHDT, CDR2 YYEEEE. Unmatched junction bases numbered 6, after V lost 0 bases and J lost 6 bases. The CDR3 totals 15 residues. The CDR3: CASSLGQGVIHGYTF. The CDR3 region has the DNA TGTGCCAGCAGCTTGGGACAGGGGGTGATCCATGGCTACACCTTC.

For the CDR3, the DNA is TGTGCCAGCAGCGGGACAGGGGGCTACAATGAGCAGTTCTTC. Translating it yields CASSGTGGYNEQFF. This sequence joins TRBV28 and TRBJ2-1; 11 positions agree with TRBD1. J gave up 3 bases and V 6 bases, and 1 base lay outside the gene matches. This CDR3 has 14 amino acids. Per the germline V gene, CDR1 is MDHEN and CDR2 is SYDVKM. Based on the CDR3 plus reference TRBV28 and TRBJ2-1, the full variable domain is DVKVTQSSRYLVKRTGEKVFLECVQDMDHENMFWYRQDPGLGLRLIYFSYDVKMKEKGDIPEGYSVSREKKERFSLILESASTNQTSMYLCASSGTGGYNEQFFGPGTRLTVL.

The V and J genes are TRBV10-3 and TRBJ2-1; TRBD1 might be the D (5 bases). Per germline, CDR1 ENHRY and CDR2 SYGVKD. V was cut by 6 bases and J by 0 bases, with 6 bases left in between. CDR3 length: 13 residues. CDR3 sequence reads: CAIRDSSYNEQFF. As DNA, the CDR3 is TGTGCCATCAGAGACAGCTCCTACAATGAGCAGTTCTTC.

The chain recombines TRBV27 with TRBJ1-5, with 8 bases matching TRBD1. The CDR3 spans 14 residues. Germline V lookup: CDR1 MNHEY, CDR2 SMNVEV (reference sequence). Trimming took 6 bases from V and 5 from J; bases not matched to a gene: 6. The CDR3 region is CASRRTGHDQPQHF. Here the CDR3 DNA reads TGTGCCAGCAGACGGACAGGGCACGATCAGCCCCAGCATTTT.

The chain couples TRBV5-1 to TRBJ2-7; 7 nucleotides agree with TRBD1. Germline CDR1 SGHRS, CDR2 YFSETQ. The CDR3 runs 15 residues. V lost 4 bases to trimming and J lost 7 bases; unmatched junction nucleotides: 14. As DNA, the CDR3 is TGCGCCAGCAGCCCCCAGACAGGGATTAATGGGGAGCAGTACTTC. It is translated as CASSPQTGINGEQYF.

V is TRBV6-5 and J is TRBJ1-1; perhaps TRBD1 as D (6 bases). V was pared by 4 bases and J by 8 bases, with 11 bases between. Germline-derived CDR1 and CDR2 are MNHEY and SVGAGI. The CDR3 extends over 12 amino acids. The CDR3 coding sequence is TGTGCCAGCAGTTCCAACAGGGACGAAGCTTTCTTT. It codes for CASSSNRDEAFF.

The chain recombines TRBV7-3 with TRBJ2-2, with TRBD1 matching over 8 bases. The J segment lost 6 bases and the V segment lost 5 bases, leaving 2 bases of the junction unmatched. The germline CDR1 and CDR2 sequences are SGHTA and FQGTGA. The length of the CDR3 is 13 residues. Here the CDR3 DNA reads TGTGCCAGCAGCCCGACAGGGGCCGGGGAGCTGTTTTTT. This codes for CASSPTGAGELFF.

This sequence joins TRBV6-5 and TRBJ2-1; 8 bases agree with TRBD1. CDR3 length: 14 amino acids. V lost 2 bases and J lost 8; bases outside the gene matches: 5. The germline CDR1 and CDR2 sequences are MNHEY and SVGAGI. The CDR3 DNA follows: TGTGCCAGCAGTTACGACAGGGGTTGGGATGAGCAGTTCTTC. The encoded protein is CASSYDRGWDEQFF.

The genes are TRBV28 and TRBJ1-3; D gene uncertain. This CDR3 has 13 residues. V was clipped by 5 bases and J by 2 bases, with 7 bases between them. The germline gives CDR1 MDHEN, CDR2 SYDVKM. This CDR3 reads CASSRQTGNTIYF. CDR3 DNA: TGTGCCAGCAGTCGACAAACTGGAAACACCATATATTTT.